The 32 T cell receptor beta chains below all came from one sample that was sequenced in a study of molecular identifiers for immune sequencing clone quantification. Via MiXCR, TCRdb re-called the PCR reads, giving one row per CDR3 protein. Of approximately 550,000 distinct CDR3 sequences in the sample, around a fifth were seen once. The sequenced material came from naive CD8+ T cells from blood, with Jurkat cell RNA spiked in. The subset: FACS-sorted CD8+CD4-CCR7+CD45RA+ naive T cells. Receptor source: a human donor in good health. Some libraries in this study had Jurkat cell RNA spiked in.

A remark on this clonotype: This sequence may be a read error, since a much larger clone differs from it by one base. The chain joins TRBV28 to TRBJ1-5; D ambiguous. The CDR3 is made up of 13 amino acids. Germline lookup yields CDR1 MDHEN and CDR2 SYDVKM. The CDR3, as DNA: TGTGCCAGCAGTTTATACTGGAGTCAGCCCCCGCATTTT. Translation: CASSLYWSQPPHF.

This chain links TRBV5-4 with TRBJ2-2; D gene uncertain. The CDR3 sequence is 14 residues long. CDR1 is SGHNT, CDR2 YYREEE, per germline (reference sequence). The V gene lost 4 bases and the J gene lost 4 bases, with 11 bases spanning the gap. CDR3 sequence (DNA): TGTGCCAGCAGCGTCGGCGTTGGCACCGGGGAGCTGTTTTTT. It encodes CASSVGVGTGELFF.

This clonotype has a handful of counts. The chain employs TRBV25-1 and TRBJ2-3; 7 nucleotides match TRBD2. CDR1 is MGHDK and CDR2 is SYGVNS in the germline V gene. The J segment lost 3 bases and the V segment lost 7 bases, leaving 4 bases of the junction unmatched. The CDR3 consists of 13 residues. The CDR3 here is CASTGGGTDTQYF. The CDR3 DNA sequence: TGTGCCAGCACGGGGGGAGGTACAGATACGCAGTATTTT.

The genes are TRBV19 and TRBJ2-1; D might be TRBD1 or TRBD2, each matching 5 bases. The CDR3 extends over 17 amino acids. Germline CDR1 LNHDA, CDR2 SQIVND (reference sequence). V was cut by 3 bases and J by 3 bases, with 18 bases left in between. The chain's CDR3 is CASSMASGTGYYNEQFF. CDR3 in DNA: TGTGCCAGTAGTATGGCCTCCGGGACGGGCTACTACAATGAGCAGTTCTTC.

The table lists this clonotype with a few counts. The rearrangement joins TRBV24-1 to TRBJ2-2; a possible D gene is TRBD1 (5 bases). Germline values: CDR1 KGHDR, CDR2 SFDVKD. The CDR3 is made up of 14 amino acids. The V and J ends lost 4 bases and 0 bases respectively, with 5 bases between them. CDR3 in DNA: TGTGCCACCAGTGACAGGGCGAACACCGGGGAGCTGTTTTTT. This encodes CATSDRANTGELFF.

This clonotype was observed at least ten times. This rearrangement joins TRBV19 to TRBJ2-7; D perhaps matches TRBD2 (6 bases). There are 15 residues in the CDR3. Germline CDR1 is LNHDA and CDR2 is SQIVND (reference sequence). The ends were cut back, 7 bases at V and 4 bases at J, with 20 bases in the middle. The CDR3, as DNA: TGTGCCAGTACCATCGGGACGGGGACTTTTTACGAGCAGTACTTC. It is translated as CASTIGTGTFYEQYF.

As regards this clonotype: One base away lies a much larger clone, so this may be a sequencing read error. Because it lacks the conserved phenylalanine or tryptophan at the end, this CDR3 is likely a read error. This chain joins TRBV28 and TRBJ1-2; D unclear. Germline CDR1 MDHEN, CDR2 SYDVKM. The CDR3 spans 15 residues. Trimming shortened V by 7 bases and J by 4 bases, and 19 bases separated the two germline ends. CDR3 in DNA: TGTGCCAGCACCGGCTCGCCAACAGCTAGCTATGGCTACACCTCC. Translating gives CASTGSPTASYGYTS.

In this sample, this clonotype turned up many times. This chain links TRBV5-4 with TRBJ2-3, with 14 bases identical to TRBD2. The V gene's germline CDR1 is SGHNT and CDR2 YYREEE (reference sequence). The CDR3 runs to 18 residues. Losses at the gene ends were 4 bases for V and 0 bases for J; bases not matched to a gene: 7. The DNA for the CDR3 is TGTGCCAGCAGCCTGGGACTAGCGGGAGCAACTAGCACAGATACGCAGTATTTT. It translates to CASSLGLAGATSTDTQYF.

The chain links TRBV7-9 to TRBJ1-4, with D possibly being TRBD1 (5 bases). V lost 3 bases to trimming and J lost 1 base, with 15 bases between them. The CDR3 consists of 17 residues. Germline lookup yields CDR1 SEHNR and CDR2 FQNEAQ (reference sequence). The CDR3 bases are TGTGCCAGCAGCTTTCCGATAACAGGACGAACTAATGAAAAACTGTTTTTT. This gives the protein CASSFPITGRTNEKLFF.

V and J are TRBV4-3 and TRBJ1-1; tentative D call: TRBD1 (6 bases). V was shortened by 0 bases and J by 5 bases, with 19 bases between the two germline ends. CDR1 LGHNA and CDR2 YSLEER come from the germline V gene. This CDR3 contains 17 residues. The CDR3 DNA is TGCGCCAGCAGCCAAGACCGTTCCGGGGGCGGGGGTACTGAAGCTTTCTTT. It specifies CASSQDRSGGGGTEAFF.

V usage is TRBV9 and J usage is TRBJ2-5; possible D gene TRBD1, 6 bases. Germline CDR1 and CDR2: SGDLS and YYNGEE. Between the trimmed V and J ends, which lost 3 bases and 5 bases, there was a span of 17 bases. There are 15 residues in the CDR3. In nucleotides, the CDR3 is TGTGCCAGCAGCGGGGGCACAGGGATTGAGGAGACCCAGTACTTC. Translation gives CASSGGTGIEETQYF.

This clonotype has a handful of counts. CDR3 loop: CASSEENRPTPFTDTQYF. CDR3 nucleotide sequence: TGTGCCAGCAGCGAGGAAAACCGACCAACTCCGTTCACAGATACGCAGTATTTT. This rearrangement joins TRBV9 to TRBJ2-3; D is uncertain. The CDR3 spans 18 residues. Trimming took 3 bases from V and 2 from J, leaving 22 bases between them. Germline V gene data show CDR1 as SGDLS and CDR2 as YYNGEE. The entire variable domain, with the rest obtained from reference TRBV9 and TRBJ2-3, is as follows: DSGVTQTPKHLITATGQRVTLRCSPRSGDLSVYWYQQSLDQGLQFLIQYYNGEERAKGNILERFSAQQFPDLHSELNLSSLELGDSALYFCASSEENRPTPFTDTQYFGPGTRLTVL.

The table lists this clonotype with a few counts. The chain combines TRBV4-1 with TRBJ2-7; D might be TRBD1 (5 bases). Germline V gene lookup returns CDR1 MGHRA and CDR2 YSYEKL. V lost 2 bases to trimming and J lost 1 base, with 12 bases between them. This CDR3 has 15 residues. Here the CDR3 DNA reads TGCGCCAGCAGCCAATCAGGGTATCTGTCCTACGAGCAGTACTTC. It is translated as CASSQSGYLSYEQYF.

This clonotype has at least ten counts. The chain couples TRBV20-1 to TRBJ2-3; D gene uncertain. CDR1 DFQATT and CDR2 SNEGSKA come from the germline V gene (reference sequence). Trimming removed 0 bases from V and 1 base from J, with 11 bases in between. This CDR3 is 15 amino acids long. This CDR3 is CSARDLAPRTDTQYF. In nucleotides, the CDR3 is TGCAGTGCTAGAGATTTGGCCCCCCGCACAGATACGCAGTATTTT.

This clonotype was picked up a small number of times. The CDR3 loop is CASSLTGQSFHYEQYF. The CDR3 coding sequence is TGTGCCAGCAGCTTAACGGGACAGTCTTTTCACTACGAGCAGTACTTC. The chain carries TRBV7-2 and TRBJ2-7; 7 nucleotides align to TRBD1. After removal of 2 bases from V and 3 bases from J, the junction contained 10 bases not matched to a gene. This CDR3 spans 16 amino acids. Per the germline V gene, CDR1 is SGHTA and CDR2 is FQGNSA.

A remark on this clonotype: At one boundary the junction diverges from the germline segment, which might be a read error. The gene calls are TRBV6-2 or TRBV6-3 and TRBJ2-7; either TRBD1 or TRBD2 may fit D (5 bases each). This CDR3 region has 15 residues. Germline CDR1 reads MNHEY; CDR2 reads SVGEGT. The CDR3 reads CASNGLTDSSYKQYF. CDR3 nucleotides: TGTGCCAGCAACGGACTGACTGACAGCTCCTACAAGCAGTACTTC.

V gene TRBV6-5 combines with J gene TRBJ2-3, with TRBD2 as a possible D gene (5 bases). Trimming pared 6 bases from V and 0 bases from J, leaving 13 bases between. CDR1 MNHEY and CDR2 SVGAGI come from the germline V gene. This CDR3 comprises 15 residues. CDR3 loop: CASSPAEISTDTQYF. The CDR3 DNA reads TGTGCCAGCAGCCCAGCGGAGATAAGCACAGATACGCAGTATTTT.

A remark on this clonotype: The conserved phenylalanine or tryptophan normally closing the CDR3 is absent here, so this likely arose from a read error. The CDR3 nucleotides are TGCGCCAGCAGCCAAGATTGGGTTGGACAGGGAAGATACAATGATCAGTTCTCC. This gives the protein CASSQDWVGQGRYNDQFS. V is TRBV4-3 and J is TRBJ2-1, with 8 bases aligning to TRBD1. Germline values: CDR1 LGHNA, CDR2 YSLEER. This CDR3 contains 18 residues.

This clonotype was counted ten times or more. V usage is TRBV5-1 and J usage is TRBJ1-1, with TRBD1 matching over 7 bases. CDR3 length: 17 amino acids. From germline, CDR1 is SGHRS and CDR2 YFSETQ. V trimming: 0 bases; J trimming: 6 bases; junction bases outside the gene matches: 14. Written as DNA, the CDR3 is TGCGCCAGCAGCTTGGTATGGCCGCGAACAGGACAGGCTGAAGCTTTCTTT. Its protein is CASSLVWPRTGQAEAFF. The whole variable domain, filled in from reference TRBV5-1 and TRBJ1-1, reads KAGVTQTPRYLIKTRGQQVTLSCSPISGHRSVSWYQQTPGQGLQFLFEYFSETQRNKGNFPGRFSGRQFSNSRSEMNVSTLELGDSALYLCASSLVWPRTGQAEAFFGQGTRLTVV.

The rearrangement joins TRBV4-3 to TRBJ1-5; D is ambiguous. Germline V gene sequence: CDR1 LGHNA, CDR2 YSLEER. The length of the CDR3 is 14 residues. V lost 1 base to trimming and J lost 6 bases, with 10 bases between them. The CDR3 protein is CASSQGEGIQPQHF. The DNA of the CDR3 is TGCGCCAGCAGCCAAGGGGAAGGGATTCAGCCCCAGCATTTT.

This rearrangement joins TRBV12-3 or TRBV12-4 to TRBJ2-2; the D call may be TRBD1 or TRBD2 (5 bases each). The CDR3 contains 14 residues. V was clipped by 6 bases and J by 7 bases, with 15 bases between them. The DNA of the CDR3 is TGTGCCAGCAGGTCATCGTGGGACGTCGGGGAGCTGTTTTTT. It encodes CASRSSWDVGELFF.

This clonotype was observed a few times. The rearrangement links TRBV4-3 to TRBJ2-3, with TRBD2 identical over 12 bases. The junction had 9 bases not matched to a gene; V was cut back by 0 bases and J by 5 bases. The CDR3 runs to 18 residues. Looked up from germline, CDR1 is LGHNA and CDR2 is YSLEER. The CDR3 sequence: CASSQDWASGGARDTQYF. CDR3 sequence (DNA): TGCGCCAGCAGCCAAGATTGGGCTAGCGGGGGGGCCCGAGATACGCAGTATTTT.

A word on this clonotype: A read error may explain this, as a much larger clone is one base away. The V call is TRBV6-1, the J call TRBJ1-3; 10 bases fit TRBD1. From germline, CDR1 is MNHNS and CDR2 SASEGT. The CDR3 is 16 residues long. The CDR3 region is CAGSDQTGGTGNTIYF. The CDR3 bases are TGTGCCGGCAGTGACCAGACAGGGGGCACTGGAAACACCATATATTTT.

This clonotype was observed many times. Written as DNA, the CDR3 is TGTGCCAGCAGCTTAGCAACACACCAGCCCCAGCATTTT. This codes for CASSLATHQPQHF. The V gene is TRBV7-9, the J gene TRBJ1-5; D unclear. The CDR3 contains 13 residues. The V gene lost 0 bases and the J gene lost 7 bases, with 7 bases spanning the gap. Germline V lookup: CDR1 SEHNR, CDR2 FQNEAQ (reference sequence).

This clonotype turned up a few times. The chain recombines TRBV20-1 with TRBJ2-7; 7 nucleotides agree with TRBD2. There are 15 residues in the CDR3. Per the germline V gene, CDR1 is DFQATT and CDR2 is SNEGSKA (reference sequence). The V and J ends lost 0 bases and 3 bases, in that order; junction bases with no gene match: 8. The CDR3 spells CSARDVVGGGYEQYF. DNA of the CDR3: TGCAGTGCTAGAGACGTCGTTGGCGGGGGCTACGAGCAGTACTTC.

This clonotype showed up many times. This chain joins TRBV28 and TRBJ2-7; unclear D gene. V lost 2 bases and J 2 bases, leaving 10 bases between the germline ends. CDR1 MDHEN and CDR2 SYDVKM come from the germline V gene. This CDR3 comprises 14 residues. The CDR3 reads CASSLGLLAYEQYF. The CDR3 region has the DNA TGTGCCAGCAGTTTAGGTCTTCTGGCCTACGAGCAGTACTTC.

Turning to this clonotype: An end of the junction differs from the germline gene, which may be a read error. The J gene is TRBJ2-5, the V gene TRBV2; 7 bases align to TRBD1. In germline, CDR1 is SNHLY, CDR2 FYNNEI. The CDR3 covers 16 residues. CDR3 protein: CVSSDWDSVIQETQYF. The CDR3 region has the DNA TGTGTCAGCAGTGATTGGGACAGCGTCATCCAAGAGACCCAGTACTTC.

This clonotype was seen a few times. The genes are TRBV5-1 and TRBJ2-2, with no clear D. The germline V and J ends were trimmed by 4 bases and 4 bases, with 8 bases remaining between them. This CDR3 comprises 13 residues. The germline gives CDR1 SGHRS, CDR2 YFSETQ. Here the CDR3 DNA reads TGCGCCAGCAGCCCAATTCTCACCGGGGAGCTGTTTTTT. Translating it yields CASSPILTGELFF.

This clonotype was found many times. V gene TRBV5-4 combines with J gene TRBJ1-1; TRBD1 matches 7 bases. Germline-derived CDR1 and CDR2 are SGHNT and YYREEE (reference sequence). The CDR3 totals 13 residues. Unmatched junction bases numbered 2, after V lost 4 bases and J lost 2 bases. CDR3 loop: CASSGTENTEAFF. CDR3 nucleotides: TGTGCCAGCAGCGGGACAGAAAACACTGAAGCTTTCTTT.

The J gene is TRBJ1-6, the V gene TRBV28; no definite D call. Trimming removed 7 bases at V and 4 bases at J, with 11 bases between. Germline V gene sequence: CDR1 MDHEN, CDR2 SYDVKM. This CDR3 comprises 14 residues. This chain's CDR3 is CASKGLGYNSPLHF. The CDR3 DNA follows: TGTGCCAGCAAGGGTCTAGGGTATAATTCACCCCTCCACTTT. The whole variable domain, filled in from reference TRBV28 and TRBJ1-6, reads DVKVTQSSRYLVKRTGEKVFLECVQDMDHENMFWYRQDPGLGLRLIYFSYDVKMKEKGDIPEGYSVSREKKERFSLILESASTNQTSMYLCASKGLGYNSPLHFGNGTRLTVT.

The gene calls are TRBV4-3 and TRBJ1-1, with D maybe TRBD1 (5 bases). Trimming removed 0 bases from V and 5 bases from J, with 13 bases in between. In germline, CDR1 is LGHNA, CDR2 YSLEER. The CDR3 consists of 15 residues. The chain's CDR3 is CASSQEGWGGTEAFF. CDR3 coding DNA: TGCGCCAGCAGCCAAGAGGGGTGGGGGGGAACTGAAGCTTTCTTT.

The chain links TRBV27 to TRBJ1-2; D remains ambiguous. The CDR3 sequence is 13 residues long. V was clipped by 5 bases and J by 7 bases, with 14 bases between them. Germline lookup yields CDR1 MNHEY and CDR2 SMNVEV (reference sequence). Written as DNA, the CDR3 is TGTGCCAGCAGTCAAGGGATACTTGCTGGCTACACCTTC. Amino acids: CASSQGILAGYTF.